The 31 T cell receptor beta chains below all came from one sample that was sequenced in a study of PD-L1 blockade in urothelial cancer. Assay: immunoSEQ multiplex PCR; the TCRdb copy retains only in-frame clones and omits some. The table lists tens of thousands of clones, 90% to 95% of them singletons. The source was PBMCs, collected around atezolizumab (anti-PD-L1) treatment. The source of these receptors is a man aged 55 to 70 with urothelial cancer.

Concerning this clone: Germline and junction disagree at one end, which may indicate a read error. This chain uses TRBV7-7 with TRBJ2-2; TRBD2 matches at 14 bases. CDR1 is SSHAT, CDR2 FNYEAQ, per germline (reference sequence). This CDR3 is built from 16 residues. Here the CDR3 reads CASSLGTSGSTGELFF. Written as DNA, the CDR3 is TGTGCTAGCAGCTTGGGGACTAGCGGGAGCACCGGGGAGCTGTTTTTT. Full variable domain (rest looked up from reference TRBV7-7 and TRBJ2-2): GAGVSQSPRYKVTKRGQDVTLRCDPISSHATLYWYQQALGQGPEFLTYFNYEAQPDKSGLPSDRFSAERPEGSISTLTIQRTEQRDSAMYRCASSLGTSGSTGELFFGEGSRLTVL.

The genes are TRBV4-3 and TRBJ2-5; 7 nucleotides align to TRBD2. V dropped 1 base and J dropped 10; count of bases not matched to a gene: 12. This CDR3 contains 15 residues. CDR1 is LGHNA and CDR2 is YSLEER in the germline V gene. CDR3 DNA: TGCGCCAGCAGCCAAGGGTGGGGACTACAAAGTTACCAGTACTTC. Translating gives CASSQGWGLQSYQYF.

The V and J genes are TRBV5-6 and TRBJ2-7; tentatively, D is TRBD2 (6 bases). The CDR3 loop spans 14 amino acids. V was cut by 5 bases and J by 5 bases, with 17 bases left in between. Germline values: CDR1 SGHDT, CDR2 YYEEEE. The CDR3 coding sequence is TGTGCCAGCAGTTCATGGAGTAGGGAGGACGAGCAGTACTTC. Translated, it gives CASSSWSREDEQYF.

This chain connects TRBV6-5 to TRBJ1-5; maybe TRBD1 (5 bases). Trimming took 2 bases from V and 0 from J, leaving 8 bases between them. This CDR3 is built from 15 residues. Germline V gives CDR1 MNHEY, CDR2 SVGAGI. This chain's CDR3 is CASSYGAGSNQPQHF. CDR3 DNA: TGTGCCAGCAGTTACGGGGCTGGTAGCAATCAGCCCCAGCATTTT.

The V call is TRBV9, the J call TRBJ1-1; D might be TRBD1 (6 bases). This CDR3 region has 19 residues. Germline CDR1 SGDLS, CDR2 YYNGEE. Trimming removed 4 bases at V and 1 base at J, with 26 bases between. The CDR3 DNA follows: TGTGCCAGCAGCCCCATTTTGGGGGGGGCAGGCCGGAAGAACACTGAAGCTTTCTTT. Translated: CASSPILGGAGRKNTEAFF. Using reference TRBV9 and TRBJ1-1 for the parts outside the CDR3, the full variable domain is DSGVTQTPKHLITATGQRVTLRCSPRSGDLSVYWYQQSLDQGLQFLIQYYNGEERAKGNILERFSAQQFPDLHSELNLSSLELGDSALYFCASSPILGGAGRKNTEAFFGQGTRLTVV.

This chain links TRBV7-2 with TRBJ2-5, with TRBD2 matching 10 bases. CDR1 is SGHTA, CDR2 FQGNSA, per germline. The CDR3 extends over 18 amino acids. Losses at the gene ends were 3 bases for V and 5 bases for J; bases not matched to a gene: 15. CDR3 residues: CASSLPSLLAGSVETQYF. CDR3 nucleotides: TGTGCCAGCAGCTTGCCCTCGTTACTAGCGGGAAGTGTGGAGACCCAGTACTTC.

The rearrangement joins TRBV5-1 to TRBJ2-5; TRBD1 is a possible D gene (6 bases). Germline CDR1 is SGHRS and CDR2 is YFSETQ. The CDR3 covers 14 residues. The V end lost 3 bases, the J end lost 4 bases, and 13 bases lay between the germline ends. In DNA form, the CDR3 reads TGCGCCAGCAGCTACGGCACAGGGCGAGAGACCCAGTACTTC. Its protein is CASSYGTGRETQYF.

The chain couples TRBV18 to TRBJ2-1; 7 bases map to TRBD2. CDR1 is KGHSH, CDR2 LQKENI, per germline. Trimming at V came to 4 bases and at J to 7 bases, leaving 7 bases not matched to a gene. The CDR3 contains 14 residues. This CDR3 reads CASSLRGGRNEQFF. DNA of the CDR3: TGTGCCAGCTCACTGCGCGGCGGGAGAAATGAGCAGTTCTTC.

The CDR3 loop is CASSQTGVGTEAFF. The CDR3 DNA reads TGTGCCAGCAGCCAGACAGGGGTCGGCACTGAAGCTTTCTTT. The chain is built from TRBV13 and TRBJ1-1; 8 bases line up with TRBD1. CDR3 length: 14 residues. Germline loops: CDR1 PRHDT, CDR2 FYEKMQ (reference sequence). The V and J ends lost 5 bases and 4 bases, in that order; junction bases with no gene match: 6.

J is TRBJ2-7 and V is TRBV22-1; TRBD1 reflects the table's D call only, with no check against the DNA. TRBV22-1 counts as a pseudogene. The CDR3 is 16 amino acids. The CDR3 DNA reads as TGTCCTGGGAGCCAGAGAACAGGAGGACAGTTAGAGGAGCAGTACTTC. Residues: CPGSQRTGGQLEEQYF.

J is TRBJ2-7 and V is TRBV11-2; D is perhaps TRBD1 (6 bases). CDR1 is SGHAT and CDR2 is FQNNGV in the germline V gene. V lost 1 base and J lost 2, with 12 bases in between. The CDR3 consists of 15 residues. The CDR3 region has the DNA TGTGCCAGCAGCTTAGTTGGGGGCAGTGCCTACGAGCAGTACTTC. Translated, it gives CASSLVGGSAYEQYF.

The chain is built from TRBV15 and TRBJ2-3, with TRBD2 identical over 13 bases. The CDR3 sequence is 16 residues long. Germline assignment: CDR1 LNHNV and CDR2 YYDKDF (reference sequence). V shed 3 bases, J shed 2 bases, and the junction held 2 bases outside the gene matches. CDR3 in amino acids: CATSRGLAGSTDTQYF. CDR3 bases: TGTGCCACCAGCAGGGGACTAGCGGGGTCCACAGATACGCAGTATTTT.

The V and J genes are TRBV15 and TRBJ2-5, with a tentative D call TRBD2 (6 bases). The CDR3 length is 14 residues. V lost 5 bases and J lost 3, with 13 bases in between. Germline lookup yields CDR1 LNHNV and CDR2 YYDKDF (reference sequence). Here the CDR3 DNA reads TGTGCCACCAGCGAGGGTGGGGGGAAAGAGACCCAGTACTTC. Amino acids: CATSEGGGKETQYF.

This rearrangement joins TRBV5-1 to TRBJ2-1, with 12 nucleotides matching TRBD2. This CDR3 has 17 amino acids. From germline, CDR1 is SGHRS and CDR2 YFSETQ. V dropped 1 base and J dropped 4; count of bases not matched to a gene: 6. The CDR3 DNA reads as TGCGCCAGCAGCTTGCAATGGACTAGCGGGGCATACAATGAGCAGTTCTTC. It translates to CASSLQWTSGAYNEQFF.

The J gene is TRBJ2-5, the V gene TRBV11-2, with 8 bases matching TRBD2. With V trimmed by 1 base and J by 6 bases, 7 bases remained unmatched. The germline gives CDR1 SGHAT, CDR2 FQNNGV. This CDR3 is built from 15 residues. In DNA, the CDR3 is TGTGCCAGCAGCTTAGCCGGGGGGGGGTTGCAGACCCAGTACTTC. Residues: CASSLAGGGLQTQYF.

This chain joins TRBV6-6 and TRBJ1-3, with D uncertain. This CDR3 has 15 amino acids. Germline V gene data show CDR1 as MNHNY and CDR2 as SVGAGI (reference sequence). Trimming stripped 3 bases from V and 0 bases from J, with 9 bases between. The CDR3 here is CASSYDASSGNTIYF. Here the CDR3 DNA reads TGTGCCAGCAGTTATGATGCTAGCTCTGGAAACACCATATATTTT.

J is TRBJ1-1 and V is TRBV7-6, with D perhaps matching TRBD1 (5 bases). The length of the CDR3 is 14 residues. Trimming took off 2 bases at V and 4 bases at J, with 11 bases between the two ends. CDR1 and CDR2 (germline): SGHVS, FNYEAQ. The CDR3 sequence is CASSLQAGGTEAFF. In nucleotides, the CDR3 is TGTGCCAGCAGCTTACAGGCGGGGGGCACTGAAGCTTTCTTT.

The chain combines TRBV11-2 with TRBJ2-7; 8 bases are a match to TRBD2. Germline V lookup: CDR1 SGHAT, CDR2 FQNNGV. Trimming at V came to 1 base and at J to 3 bases, leaving 5 bases not matched to a gene. The length of the CDR3 is 15 residues. The CDR3 region is CASSLGSGTSYEQYF. The DNA of the CDR3 is TGTGCCAGCAGCTTAGGTTCTGGGACTAGCTACGAGCAGTACTTC. The complete variable domain, with remaining parts taken from reference TRBV11-2 and TRBJ2-7, reads EAGVAQSPRYKIIEKRQSVAFWCNPISGHATLYWYQQILGQGPKLLIQFQNNGVVDDSQLPKDRFSAERLKGVDSTLKIQPAKLEDSAVYLCASSLGSGTSYEQYFGPGTRLTVT.

This clone turned up a few times. The rearrangement joins TRBV11-2 to TRBJ2-2; D gene ambiguous. V was clipped by 5 bases and J by 5 bases, with 6 bases between them. This CDR3 is 12 amino acids long. Germline-derived CDR1 and CDR2 are SGHAT and FQNNGV. The CDR3 region is CASSQRTGELFF. In DNA, the CDR3 is TGTGCCAGCAGCCAGAGGACCGGGGAGCTGTTTTTT.

J is TRBJ2-1 and V is TRBV5-1; D not resolved. CDR3 length: 13 residues. V shed 4 bases and J shed 7 bases, with 12 bases lying between them. CDR1 and CDR2 from the germline V gene are SGHRS and YFSETQ. Written as DNA, the CDR3 is TGCGCCAGCAGCCCGCCACTCCCTAATGAGCAGTTCTTC. This encodes CASSPPLPNEQFF.

V gene TRBV18 combines with J gene TRBJ2-1, with TRBD1 matching 10 bases. With 4 bases clipped from V and 2 bases from J, the junction kept 14 bases outside the gene matches. Germline V CDR1 and CDR2: KGHSH, LQKENI. The CDR3 length is 19 residues. This CDR3 is CASSLQPLLGQGTYNEQFF. The CDR3 region has the DNA TGTGCCAGCTCACTACAGCCCCTCTTGGGACAGGGGACCTACAATGAGCAGTTCTTC. The full variable domain, its missing parts supplied by reference TRBV18 and TRBJ2-1, is NAGVMQNPRHLVRRRGQEARLRCSPMKGHSHVYWYRQLPEEGLKFMVYLQKENIIDESGMPKERFSAEFPKEGPSILRIQQVVRGDSAAYFCASSLQPLLGQGTYNEQFFGPGTRLTVL.

In this sample, this clone turned up once. This sequence joins TRBV2 and TRBJ1-3; perhaps TRBD1 as D (6 bases). Germline CDR1 is SNHLY and CDR2 is FYNNEI. Trimming took 7 bases from V and 0 from J, leaving 16 bases between them. This CDR3 region has 16 residues. The CDR3 DNA reads as TGTGCCAGCACTCCGGACAGTCAGAGCTCTGGAAACACCATATATTTT. As protein: CASTPDSQSSGNTIYF.

This chain uses TRBV18 with TRBJ1-5; TRBD1 is a possible D gene (5 bases). Trimming took 3 bases from V and 6 from J, leaving 12 bases between them. The CDR3 length is 14 residues. CDR1 KGHSH and CDR2 LQKENI come from the germline V gene. The chain's CDR3 is CASSPQTGGQPQHF. The CDR3 nucleotides read TGTGCCAGCTCACCTCAAACAGGCGGTCAGCCCCAGCATTTT.

A word on this clone: This may arise from a read error, as a much more abundant clone is one base away. CDR3 amino acids: CASSLQGNYGYTF. CDR3 DNA sequence: TGTGCCAGCAGCTTACAGGGTAACTATGGCTACACCTTC. The rearrangement links TRBV5-6 to TRBJ1-2, with D possibly TRBD1 on 6 matching bases. The CDR3 is 13 residues long. CDR1 SGHDT and CDR2 YYEEEE come from the germline V gene. The V end lost 2 bases, the J end lost 1 base, and 6 bases lay between the germline ends.

The chain joins TRBV4-1 to TRBJ2-5, with 9 bases matching TRBD1. V was pared by 2 bases and J by 5 bases, with 3 bases of the junction left unmatched. The CDR3 runs to 14 residues. CDR1 is MGHRA and CDR2 is YSYEKL in the germline V gene. The CDR3: CASSQQGTGETQYF. For the CDR3, the DNA is TGCGCCAGCAGCCAACAGGGGACAGGGGAGACCCAGTACTTC.

The chain couples TRBV5-4 to TRBJ2-7; TRBD1 aligns across 10 bases. Germline V gene data show CDR1 as SGHNT and CDR2 as YYREEE (reference sequence). Trimming took 3 bases from V and 7 from J; bases not matched to a gene: 4. This CDR3 comprises 13 residues. For the CDR3, the DNA is TGTGCCAGCAGCTCAGGACAGGGGGGGGAGCAGTACTTC. Protein sequence: CASSSGQGGEQYF.

The chain has TRBV5-1 and TRBJ2-1; 7 bases line up with TRBD2. The V segment lost 2 bases and the J segment 6 bases; nucleotides outside the gene matches: 5. Per the germline V gene, CDR1 is SGHRS and CDR2 is YFSETQ. This CDR3 is built from 14 residues. As DNA, the CDR3 is TGCGCCAGCAGCTTAGCGGGACTCAGCAATGAGCAGTTCTTC. This encodes CASSLAGLSNEQFF.

CDR3 sequence (DNA): TGTGCCAGCAGTTTATCGGGCAGCCCTCAGGCAACTAATGAAAAACTGTTTTTT. It translates to CASSLSGSPQATNEKLFF. The chain carries TRBV27 and TRBJ1-4; D is unclear. The germline V and J ends were trimmed by 0 bases and 0 bases, with 14 bases remaining between them. From germline, CDR1 is MNHEY and CDR2 SMNVEV (reference sequence). This CDR3 is built from 18 residues.

J is TRBJ2-1 and V is TRBV25-1; no clear D. V was trimmed by 4 bases and J by 2 bases, leaving 12 bases between them. From germline, CDR1 is MGHDK and CDR2 SYGVNS. The CDR3 has 15 residues. In DNA form, the CDR3 reads TGTGCCAGCAGTGGGTCAAGACTCCCCTACAATGAGCAGTTCTTC. This codes for CASSGSRLPYNEQFF.

The V and J genes are TRBV30 and TRBJ2-1, with TRBD1 matching 7 bases. CDR1 and CDR2 from the germline V gene are GTSNPN and SVGIG (reference sequence). This CDR3 contains 15 residues. CDR3 in amino acids: CAVYRDRGYYNEQFF. The CDR3, as DNA: TGTGCTGTGTACCGGGACAGAGGCTACTACAATGAGCAGTTCTTC.

This rearrangement joins TRBV7-3 to TRBJ2-1; TRBD2 matches 9 bases. In germline, CDR1 is SGHTA, CDR2 FQGTGA. The CDR3 covers 15 residues. V was clipped by 3 bases and J by 4 bases; unmatched bases: 4. Here the CDR3 reads CASSFSGGSYNEQFF. CDR3 nucleotides: TGTGCCAGCAGCTTCAGCGGGGGGAGTTACAATGAGCAGTTCTTC. Full variable domain (missing parts from reference TRBV7-3 and TRBJ2-1): GAGVSQTPSNKVTEKGKYVELRCDPISGHTALYWYRQSLGQGPEFLIYFQGTGAADDSGLPNDRFFAVRPEGSVSTLKIQRTERGDSAVYLCASSFSGGSYNEQFFGPGTRLTVL.